This T cell receptor (beta chain) was sequenced during a study of ipilimumab plus nivolumab after autologous stem cell transplantation. Sequenced by immunoSEQ multiplex PCR; TCRdb stores in-frame clones only, minus some. Of about 17,000 clones in the sample, almost 80% were seen once. CDR3 length: 14 residues. V lost 4 bases and J 6 bases, leaving 11 bases between the germline ends. Germline-derived CDR1 and CDR2 are SGHDT and YYEEEE. Dosing: nivolumab 3 mg/kg IV, weeks 1, 4, 7, 10, then every two weeks to week 26. V usage is TRBV5-6 and J usage is TRBJ1-6; D is uncertain. The sequencing here drew on PBMCs, taken in a trial of ipilimumab plus nivolumab as post-transplant consolidation. The source of this sequence is a male donor with diffuse large B-cell lymphoma. The CDR3 region has the DNA TGTGCCAGCAGCCCTGCGGACTTTAATTCACCCCTCCACTTT. The encoded protein is CASSPADFNSPLHF.